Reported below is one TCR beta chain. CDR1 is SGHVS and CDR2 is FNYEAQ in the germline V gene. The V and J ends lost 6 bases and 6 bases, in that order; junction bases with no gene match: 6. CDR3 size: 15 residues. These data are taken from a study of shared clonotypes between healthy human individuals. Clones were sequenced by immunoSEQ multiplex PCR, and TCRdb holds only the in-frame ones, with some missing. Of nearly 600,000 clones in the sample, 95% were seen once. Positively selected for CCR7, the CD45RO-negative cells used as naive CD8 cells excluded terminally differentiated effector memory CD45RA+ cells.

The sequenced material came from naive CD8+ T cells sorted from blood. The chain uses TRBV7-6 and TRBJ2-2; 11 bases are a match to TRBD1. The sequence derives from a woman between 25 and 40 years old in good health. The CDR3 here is CASSSPGQGAGELFF. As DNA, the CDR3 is TGTGCCAGCAGTTCTCCGGGACAGGGGGCCGGGGAGCTGTTTTTT.